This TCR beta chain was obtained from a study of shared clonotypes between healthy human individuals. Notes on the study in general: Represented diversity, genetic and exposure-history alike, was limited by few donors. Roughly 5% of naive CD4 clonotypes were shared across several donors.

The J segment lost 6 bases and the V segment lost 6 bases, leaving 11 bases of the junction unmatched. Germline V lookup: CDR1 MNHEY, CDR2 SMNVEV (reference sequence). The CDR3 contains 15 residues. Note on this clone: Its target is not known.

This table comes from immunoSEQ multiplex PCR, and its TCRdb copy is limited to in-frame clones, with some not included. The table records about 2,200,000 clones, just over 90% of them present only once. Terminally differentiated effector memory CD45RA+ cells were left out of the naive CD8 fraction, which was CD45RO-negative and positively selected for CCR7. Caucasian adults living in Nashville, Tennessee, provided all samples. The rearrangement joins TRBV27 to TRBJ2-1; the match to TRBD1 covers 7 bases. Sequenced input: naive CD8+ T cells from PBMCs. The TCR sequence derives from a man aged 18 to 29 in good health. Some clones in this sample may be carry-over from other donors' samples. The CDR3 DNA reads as TGTGCCAGCAGCCGCGGACAGGCCCTACGCAATGAGCAGTTCTTC. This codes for CASSRGQALRNEQFF.